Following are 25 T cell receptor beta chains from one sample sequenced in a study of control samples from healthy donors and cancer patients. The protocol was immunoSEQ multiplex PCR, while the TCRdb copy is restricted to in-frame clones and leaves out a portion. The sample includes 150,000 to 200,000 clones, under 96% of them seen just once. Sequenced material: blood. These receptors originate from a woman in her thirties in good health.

Here the CDR3 reads CASSQDGQGLTDTQYF. The CDR3 DNA reads as TGCGCCAGCAGCCAAGATGGGCAGGGACTCACAGATACGCAGTATTTT. This chain connects TRBV4-1 to TRBJ2-3, with D maybe TRBD2 (6 bases). Trimming removed 0 bases at V and 2 bases at J, with 12 bases between. This CDR3 is built from 16 residues. Germline values: CDR1 MGHRA, CDR2 YSYEKL.

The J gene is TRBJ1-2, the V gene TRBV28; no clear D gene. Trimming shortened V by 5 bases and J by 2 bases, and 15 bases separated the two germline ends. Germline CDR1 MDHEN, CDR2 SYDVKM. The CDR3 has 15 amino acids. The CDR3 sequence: CASSLPRGGNYGYTF. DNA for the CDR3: TGTGCCAGCAGTCTACCTCGGGGAGGGAACTATGGCTACACCTTC.

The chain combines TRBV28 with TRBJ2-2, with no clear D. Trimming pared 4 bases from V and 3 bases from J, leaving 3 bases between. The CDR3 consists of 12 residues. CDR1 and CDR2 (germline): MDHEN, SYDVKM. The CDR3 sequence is CASSSDTGELFF. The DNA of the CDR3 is TGTGCCAGCAGTTCGGACACCGGGGAGCTGTTTTTT.

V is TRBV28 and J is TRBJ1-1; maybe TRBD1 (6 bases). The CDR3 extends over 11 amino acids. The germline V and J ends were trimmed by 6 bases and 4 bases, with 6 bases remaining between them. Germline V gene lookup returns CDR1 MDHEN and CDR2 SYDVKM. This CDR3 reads CASRGGTEAFF. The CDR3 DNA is TGTGCCAGCAGAGGGGGCACTGAAGCTTTCTTT.

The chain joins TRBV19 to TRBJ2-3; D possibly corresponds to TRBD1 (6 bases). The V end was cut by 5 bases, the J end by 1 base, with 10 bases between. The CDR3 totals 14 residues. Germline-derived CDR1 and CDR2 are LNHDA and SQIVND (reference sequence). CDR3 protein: CASSPRTGTDTQYF. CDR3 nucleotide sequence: TGTGCCAGTAGTCCCCGGACAGGCACAGATACGCAGTATTTT.

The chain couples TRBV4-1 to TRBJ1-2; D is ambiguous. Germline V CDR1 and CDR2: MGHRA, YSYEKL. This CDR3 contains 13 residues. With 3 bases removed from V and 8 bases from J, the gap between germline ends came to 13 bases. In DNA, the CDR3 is TGCGCCAGCAGCCATCTTGAAACTACCGGCTACACCTTC. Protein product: CASSHLETTGYTF.

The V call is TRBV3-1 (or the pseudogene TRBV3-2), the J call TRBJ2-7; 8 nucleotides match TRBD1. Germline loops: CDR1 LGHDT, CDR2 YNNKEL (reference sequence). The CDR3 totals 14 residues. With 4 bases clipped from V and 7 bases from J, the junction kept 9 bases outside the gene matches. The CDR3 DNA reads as TGTGCCAGCAGCCTCGGACAGGGAATTTGGGAGCAGTACTTC. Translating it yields CASSLGQGIWEQYF.

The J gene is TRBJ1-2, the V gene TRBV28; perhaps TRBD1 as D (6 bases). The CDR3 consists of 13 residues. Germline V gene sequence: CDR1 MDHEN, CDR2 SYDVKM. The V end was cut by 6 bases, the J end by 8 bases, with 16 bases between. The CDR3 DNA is TGTGCCAGCAGATTTCAGGGGAATGTAGGCTACACCTTC. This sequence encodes CASRFQGNVGYTF.

The CDR3 reads CASSTGTSGSYGDNEQFF. For the CDR3, the DNA is TGCGCCAGCAGCACTGGGACTAGCGGGTCTTACGGCGACAATGAGCAGTTCTTC. This rearrangement joins TRBV5-1 to TRBJ2-1, with 12 bases fitting TRBD2. V lost 4 bases to trimming and J lost 5 bases; unmatched junction nucleotides: 13. The CDR3 is 18 residues long. The V gene's germline CDR1 is SGHRS and CDR2 YFSETQ.

CDR3 sequence: CASSRGFSYEQYF. The CDR3 nucleotides are TGTGCCAGCAGCAGGGGTTTCTCCTACGAGCAGTACTTC. The chain is built from TRBV6-5 and TRBJ2-7, with D maybe TRBD1 (6 bases). V was trimmed by 6 bases and J by 0 bases, leaving 9 bases between them. Looked up from germline, CDR1 is MNHEY and CDR2 is SVGAGI. CDR3 length equals 13 residues.

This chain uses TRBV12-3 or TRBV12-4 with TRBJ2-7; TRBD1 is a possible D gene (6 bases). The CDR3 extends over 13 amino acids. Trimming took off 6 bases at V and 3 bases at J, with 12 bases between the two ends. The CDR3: CASRPTGSYEQYF. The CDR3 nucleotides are TGTGCCAGCAGACCTACAGGGAGCTACGAGCAGTACTTC.

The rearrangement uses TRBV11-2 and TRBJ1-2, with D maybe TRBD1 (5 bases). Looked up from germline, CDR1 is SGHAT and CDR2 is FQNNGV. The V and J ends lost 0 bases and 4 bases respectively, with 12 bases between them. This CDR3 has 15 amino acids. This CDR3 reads CASSLDPGYSYGYTF. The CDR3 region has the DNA TGTGCCAGCAGCTTAGATCCAGGGTATAGCTATGGCTACACCTTC.

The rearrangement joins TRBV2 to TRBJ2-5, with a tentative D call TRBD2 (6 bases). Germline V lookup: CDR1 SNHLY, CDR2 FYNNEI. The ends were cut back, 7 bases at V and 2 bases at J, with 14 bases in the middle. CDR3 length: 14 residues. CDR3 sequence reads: CASTPPGTQETQYF. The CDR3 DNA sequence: TGTGCCAGCACCCCACCCGGGACTCAAGAGACCCAGTACTTC.

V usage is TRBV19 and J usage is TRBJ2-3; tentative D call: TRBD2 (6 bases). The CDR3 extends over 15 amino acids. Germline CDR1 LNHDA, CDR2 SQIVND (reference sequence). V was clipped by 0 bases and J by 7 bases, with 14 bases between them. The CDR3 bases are TGTGCCAGTAGTATAGATTCGGAGGGACGGAATACGCAGTATTTT. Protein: CASSIDSEGRNTQYF. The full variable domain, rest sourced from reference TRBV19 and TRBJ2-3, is DGGITQSPKYLFRKEGQNVTLSCEQNLNHDAMYWYRQDPGQGLRLIYYSQIVNDFQKGDIAEGYSVSREKKESFPLTVTSAQKNPTAFYLCASSIDSEGRNTQYFGPGTRLTVL.

CDR3 bases: TGTGCCAGCAGTTATTCCGGGACAAAAAACCTCTATGGCTACACCTTC. Translated, it gives CASSYSGTKNLYGYTF. The V and J genes are TRBV6-5 and TRBJ1-2, with a possible D match to TRBD1 (6 bases). The CDR3 runs to 16 residues. Germline CDR1 and CDR2: MNHEY and SVGAGI. V was shortened by 3 bases and J by 4 bases, with 18 bases between the two germline ends.

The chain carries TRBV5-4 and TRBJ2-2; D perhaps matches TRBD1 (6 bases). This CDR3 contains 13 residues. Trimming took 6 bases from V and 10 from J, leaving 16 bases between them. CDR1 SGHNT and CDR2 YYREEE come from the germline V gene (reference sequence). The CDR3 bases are TGTGCCAGCACCCTGGGCCCGGGACAGGAGCTGTTTTTT. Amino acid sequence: CASTLGPGQELFF.

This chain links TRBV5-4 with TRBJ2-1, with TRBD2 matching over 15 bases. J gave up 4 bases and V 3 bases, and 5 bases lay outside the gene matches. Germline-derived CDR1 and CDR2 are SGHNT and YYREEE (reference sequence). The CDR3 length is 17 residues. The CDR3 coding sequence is TGTGCCAGCAGCTACGATGGGACTAGCGGGAGGTACAATGAGCAGTTCTTC. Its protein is CASSYDGTSGRYNEQFF.

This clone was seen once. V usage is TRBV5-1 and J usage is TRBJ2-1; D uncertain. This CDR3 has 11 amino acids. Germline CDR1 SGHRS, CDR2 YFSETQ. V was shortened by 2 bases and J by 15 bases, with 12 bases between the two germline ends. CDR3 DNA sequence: TGCGCCAGCAGCTTAGTGGAACGTTGGTTCTTC. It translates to CASSLVERWFF.

This CDR3 is CASSEGRQNGYTF. DNA of the CDR3: TGTGCCAGCAGTGAAGGACGGCAGAATGGCTACACCTTC. The V gene is TRBV2, the J gene TRBJ1-2; D is ambiguous. The CDR3 loop spans 13 amino acids. Germline lookup yields CDR1 SNHLY and CDR2 FYNNEI. Trimming took off 1 base at V and 6 bases at J, with 9 bases between the two ends.

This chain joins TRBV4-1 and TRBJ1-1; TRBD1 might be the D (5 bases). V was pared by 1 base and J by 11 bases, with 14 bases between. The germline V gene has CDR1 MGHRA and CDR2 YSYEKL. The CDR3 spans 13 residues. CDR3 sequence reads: CASSQGRGSGAFF. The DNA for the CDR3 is TGCGCCAGCAGCCAAGGACGGGGGAGCGGGGCTTTCTTT.

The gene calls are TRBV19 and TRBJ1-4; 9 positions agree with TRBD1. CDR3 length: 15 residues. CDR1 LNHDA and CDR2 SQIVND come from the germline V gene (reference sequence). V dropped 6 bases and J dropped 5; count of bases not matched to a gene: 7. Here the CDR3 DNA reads TGTGCCAGTAGATATGCGGGGACAGGGAATGAAAAACTGTTTTTT. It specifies CASRYAGTGNEKLFF.

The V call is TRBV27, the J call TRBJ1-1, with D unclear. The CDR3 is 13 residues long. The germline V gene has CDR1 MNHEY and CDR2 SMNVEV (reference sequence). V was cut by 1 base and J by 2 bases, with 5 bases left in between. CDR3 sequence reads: CASSLWRNTEAFF. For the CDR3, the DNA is TGTGCCAGCAGTTTATGGCGCAACACTGAAGCTTTCTTT.

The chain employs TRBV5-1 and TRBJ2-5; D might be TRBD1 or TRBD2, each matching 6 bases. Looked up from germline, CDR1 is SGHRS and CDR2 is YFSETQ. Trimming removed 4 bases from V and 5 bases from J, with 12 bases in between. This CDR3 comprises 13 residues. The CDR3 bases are TGCGCCAGCAGCCGACGAGGGGGGGAGACCCAGTACTTC. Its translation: CASSRRGGETQYF.

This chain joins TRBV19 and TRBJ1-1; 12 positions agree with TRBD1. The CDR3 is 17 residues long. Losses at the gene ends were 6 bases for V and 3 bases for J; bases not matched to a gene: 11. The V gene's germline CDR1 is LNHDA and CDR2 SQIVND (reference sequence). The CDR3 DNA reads TGTGCCAGTAGCATTCTACCGGGACAGGGGGCTTACACTGAAGCTTTCTTT. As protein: CASSILPGQGAYTEAFF.

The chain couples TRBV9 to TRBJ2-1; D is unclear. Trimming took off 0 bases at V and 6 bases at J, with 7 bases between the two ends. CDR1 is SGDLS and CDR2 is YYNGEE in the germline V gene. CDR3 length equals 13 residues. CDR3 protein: CASSVVPGNEQFF. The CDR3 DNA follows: TGTGCCAGCAGCGTAGTCCCCGGCAATGAGCAGTTCTTC.